These T cell receptor beta chains were read from a single sample in a study of cytomegalovirus exposure and HLA in healthy donors. Repertoires were generated with immunoSEQ multiplex PCR, while TCRdb's copy carries only in-frame clones and drops some. The table records about 200,000 clones, around four fifths of them present only once. The material sequenced was PBMCs. The receptors come from a male donor in good health and CMV-seronegative. Both conserved end residues are part of each CDR3. The D gene is left open where the match is weak. Clone sizes are given selectively: once, few, many, or a class where the clone is expanded.

D	size	J	V	DNA	CDR3
-	-	TRBJ1-2	TRBV18	TGTGCCAGCTCACCAAGTAGTCGGGAATCGTACTATGGCTACACCTTC	CASSPSSRESYYGYTF
-	few	TRBJ2-7	TRBV6-1	TGTGCCAGCAGTGAATGGACACCCTCGCGCGAGCAGTACTTC	CASSEWTPSREQYF
TRBD1	-	TRBJ1-3	TRBV19	TGTGCCAGTAGTATCATTGGGACAGGGAGCTCTGGAAACACCATATATTTT	CASSIIGTGSSGNTIYF
-	-	TRBJ2-7	TRBV28	TGTGCCAGCAACGCGCCGTCGGTGCGGGAGCAGTACTTC	CASNAPSVREQYF
-	-	TRBJ2-1	TRBV15	TGTGCCACCAGCACCAGGGCCTCTTCCAACAATGAGCAGTTCTTC	CATSTRASSNNEQFF
TRBD1	-	TRBJ1-2	TRBV7-9	TGTTCCAGCAGCTTTCCAGGACAGGGGGGAGGCTACACCTTC	CSSSFPGQGGGYTF
TRBD1	-	TRBJ2-7	TRBV28	TGTGCCAGCAGTTGGACAGGGTGGAAGTCTCGCGAGCAGTACTTC	CASSWTGWKSREQYF
-	once	TRBJ2-1	TRBV27	TGTGCCAGCAGTTTATCGAAGGGGAATGAGCAGTTCTTC	CASSLSKGNEQFF
TRBD1	-	TRBJ1-2	TRBV2	TGTGCCAGCAGTAGGGACAGGGGCTACACCTTC	CASSRDRGYTF
TRBD2	-	TRBJ2-7	TRBV6-1	TGTGCCAGCTGCCTAGCGGGAGCCTACGAGCAGTACTTC	CASCLAGAYEQYF
TRBD1	-	TRBJ2-1	TRBV9	TGTGCCAGCAGCCCCCGAAGGGGACAGTACTACAATGAGCAGTTCTTC	CASSPRRGQYYNEQFF
-	few	TRBJ1-1	TRBV19	TGTGCCAGTAGTATCTGGGGAACAGGGATGAACACTGAAGCTTTCTTT	CASSIWGTGMNTEAFF
-	-	TRBJ2-1	TRBV27	TGTGCCAGCAGCAGACCACCGTGGAGTTACAATGAGCAGTTCTTC	CASSRPPWSYNEQFF
TRBD1	-	TRBJ1-1	TRBV7-9	TGTGCCAGCAGCATCGGACAGGGGGCAAGGTTGGACACTGAAGCTTTCTTT	CASSIGQGARLDTEAFF
-	-	TRBJ2-7	TRBV7-9	TGTGCCAGCAGCTTAGATGGACACTCCTACGAGCAGTACTTC	CASSLDGHSYEQYF
-	-	TRBJ1-2	TRBV28	TGTGCCAGCAGGGGGGTTCGCGGGGAGGATGGCTACACCTTC	CASRGVRGEDGYTF
-	once	TRBJ2-1	TRBV7-3	TGTGCCAGCAGCGGTGCGGGGAGTTACGCCTACAATGAGCAGTTCTTC	CASSGAGSYAYNEQFF
TRBD1	-	TRBJ1-1	TRBV6-1	TGTGCCATCGCCGAAAGGGGGCGTACTGAAGCTTTCTTT	CAIAERGRTEAFF
TRBD2	-	TRBJ2-7	TRBV29-1	TGCAGCGTTGAAGTCCGCGGGAGGGGGTCCTACGAGCAGTACTTC	CSVEVRGRGSYEQYF
TRBD2	-	TRBJ2-2	TRBV9	TGTGCCAGCAGCGTAGGGATAGCGGGAGGAAAGGGGGAGCTGTTTTTT	CASSVGIAGGKGELFF
-	-	TRBJ2-7	TRBV7-3	TGTGCCAGCAGCCCTCTAGGGACTGGGACCTACGAGCAGTACTTC	CASSPLGTGTYEQYF
-	-	TRBJ1-2	TRBV7-9	TGTGCCAGCAGCTTAGCGAGGGATGGCTACACCTTC	CASSLARDGYTF
-	once	TRBJ2-7	TRBV5-4	TGTGCCACCAGACTTACAGGGTCGGACGAGCAGTACTTC	CATRLTGSDEQYF
TRBD1	-	TRBJ2-4	TRBV9	TGTGCCAGCAGCCCACGGACAGGGGGGGACATTCAGTACTTC	CASSPRTGGDIQYF
TRBD1	-	TRBJ2-7	TRBV27	TGTGCCAGCAGTTTATCGAGGGGGCGGGTCGGCGAGCAGTACTTC	CASSLSRGRVGEQYF
TRBD1	-	TRBJ1-5	TRBV2	TGTGCCAGCAGTTGGGGAACAGGGGCCAGGTATAGCAATCAGCCCCAGCATTTT	CASSWGTGARYSNQPQHF
TRBD1	-	TRBJ1-5	TRBV2	TGTGCCAGCAGGTATACAGGGGGCCATCAGCCCCAGCATTTT	CASRYTGGHQPQHF
TRBD1	-	TRBJ1-3	TRBV2	TGTGCCAGCAGTGAATTAGGACAGGGGTCGAACACCATATATTTT	CASSELGQGSNTIYF
TRBD2	-	TRBJ2-5	TRBV7-9	TGTGCCAGCAGCTTAAGGATACAGCGGGAGATCTTGGAGACCCAGTACTTC	CASSLRIQREILETQYF
TRBD2	few	TRBJ2-1	TRBV7-9	TGTGCCAGCAGCTTTGGGAGCGGGATTGCCGATGAGCAGTTCTTC	CASSFGSGIADEQFF
-	-	TRBJ1-2	TRBV5-1	TGCGCCAGCAGGGGGGGAAACTATGGCTACACCTTC	CASRGGNYGYTF
TRBD1	-	TRBJ1-4	TRBV15	TGTGCCACTTCAAACAGGGGACCAACTAATGAAAAACTGTTTTTT	CATSNRGPTNEKLFF
TRBD2	-	TRBJ2-6	TRBV27	TGTGCCAGCAGTTCGGGACCGGGACTAGCGGGAGCGTCTGGGGCCAACGTCCTGACTTTC	CASSSGPGLAGASGANVLTF
-	-	TRBJ2-5	TRBV5-1	TGCGCCAGCAGCCGGGGAAGGAGGACTGGTGGTTATGAAGAGACCCAGTACTTC	CASSRGRRTGGYEETQYF
-	-	TRBJ1-2	TRBV29-1	TGCAGCACCGGGGACTTCTTAAACTATGGCTACACCTTC	CSTGDFLNYGYTF
TRBD2	-	TRBJ2-1	TRBV7-9	TGTGCCAGCAGCCGAAGCGGGATGGGCAATGAGCAGTTCTTC	CASSRSGMGNEQFF
-	-	TRBJ1-3	TRBV7-9	TGTGCCAGCAGCTTAGGGGGGAGTGGAGCGGGCCGAAACACCATATATTTT	CASSLGGSGAGRNTIYF
-	-	TRBJ2-2	TRBV27	TGTGCCAGCAGTAGGTGGGGGGGCAGAGCCGACACCGGGGAGCTGTTTTTT	CASSRWGGRADTGELFF
TRBD1	few	TRBJ1-2	TRBV19	TGTGCCAGTAGTGTCCGGACAGGGCCTGGGGGCTACACCTTC	CASSVRTGPGGYTF
TRBD2	-	TRBJ2-3	TRBV4-2	TGTGCCAGCAGCCAAGATTTCCCCCTAGCGGGAGGTACTGATTCGCAGTATTTT	CASSQDFPLAGGTDSQYF
-	once	TRBJ1-1	TRBV27	TGTGCCAGCAGTTCGGGCAGGGGAGAAATAACTGAAGCTTTCTTT	CASSSGRGEITEAFF
-	-	TRBJ1-2	TRBV19	TGTGCCAGTAGTATGGGGGGAACAGCTAACTATGGCTACACCTTC	CASSMGGTANYGYTF
TRBD2	once	TRBJ2-1	TRBV25-1	TGTGCCAGCACTAGCGGGAGTCTCAATGAGCAGTTCTTC	CASTSGSLNEQFF
TRBD1	-	TRBJ2-5	TRBV5-6	TGTGCCAGCAGACGGACAGGGGGCCAAGAGACCCAGTACTTC	CASRRTGGQETQYF